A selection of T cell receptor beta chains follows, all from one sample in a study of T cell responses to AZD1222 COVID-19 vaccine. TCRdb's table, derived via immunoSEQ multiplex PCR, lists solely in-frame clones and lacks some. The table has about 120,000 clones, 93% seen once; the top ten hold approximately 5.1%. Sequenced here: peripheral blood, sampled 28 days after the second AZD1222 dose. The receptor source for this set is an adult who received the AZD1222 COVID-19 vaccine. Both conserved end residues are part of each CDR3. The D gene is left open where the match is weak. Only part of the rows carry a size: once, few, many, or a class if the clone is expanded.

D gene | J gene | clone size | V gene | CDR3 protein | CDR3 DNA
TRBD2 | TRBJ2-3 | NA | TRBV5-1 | CASSLTIAGVIPLGTDTQYF | TGCGCCAGCAGTTTAACTATAGCGGGAGTCATACCTCTTGGCACAGATACGCAGTATTTT
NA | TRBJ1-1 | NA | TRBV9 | CASSGEVGNTEAFF | TGTGCCAGCAGTGGTGAGGTGGGGAACACTGAAGCTTTCTTT
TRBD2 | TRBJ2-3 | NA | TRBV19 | CASSIRSPGLAFTSTDTQYF | TGTGCCAGTAGTATTCGGAGCCCGGGACTAGCGTTTACTAGCACAGATACGCAGTATTTT
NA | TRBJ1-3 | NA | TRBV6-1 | CASSEGAFSGNTIYF | TGTGCCAGCAGTGAGGGGGCCTTCTCTGGAAACACCATATATTTT
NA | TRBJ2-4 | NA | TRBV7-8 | CASSLVWGDIQYF | TGTGCCAGCAGCTTAGTTTGGGGGGACATTCAGTACTTC
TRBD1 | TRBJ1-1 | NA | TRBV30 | CAWSYSGQGTEAFF | TGTGCCTGGAGTTACTCGGGACAGGGGACTGAAGCTTTCTTT
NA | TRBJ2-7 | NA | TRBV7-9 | CASSSYPGQGHEQYF | TGTGCCAGCAGCTCCTACCCGGGGCAGGGCCACGAGCAGTACTTC
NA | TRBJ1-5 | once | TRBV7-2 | CASSPTVDQPQHF | TGTGCCAGCAGCCCTACAGTGGATCAGCCCCAGCATTTT
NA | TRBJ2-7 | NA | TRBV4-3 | CASSQDLGTSYSYEQYF | TGCGCCAGCAGCCAAGATCTCGGGACATCCTATTCCTACGAGCAGTACTTC
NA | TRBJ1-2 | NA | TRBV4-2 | CASSQGGQLSAGYTF | TGTGCCAGCAGCCAAGGTGGACAGTTATCCGCTGGCTACACCTTC
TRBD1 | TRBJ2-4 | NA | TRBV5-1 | CASSSAGGNIQYF | TGCGCCAGCAGCTCCGCAGGGGGTAACATTCAGTACTTC
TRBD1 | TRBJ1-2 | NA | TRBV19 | CASSIDSTGGVYYGYTF | TGTGCCAGTAGTATAGATTCGACAGGGGGAGTTTACTATGGCTACACCTTC
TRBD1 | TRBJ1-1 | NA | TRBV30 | CAWTGQVIQGAFF | TGTGCCTGGACGGGACAGGTCATCCAGGGGGCTTTCTTT
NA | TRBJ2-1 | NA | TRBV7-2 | CASSKTTGSSYNEQFF | TGTGCCAGCAGCAAGACTACGGGGAGCTCCTACAATGAGCAGTTCTTC
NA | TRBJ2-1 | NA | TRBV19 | CASSNSVYNEQFF | TGTGCCAGTAGTAACTCTGTCTACAATGAGCAGTTCTTC
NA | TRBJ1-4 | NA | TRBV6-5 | CASGRSTNEKLFF | TGTGCCAGCGGACGGTCAACTAATGAAAAACTGTTTTTT
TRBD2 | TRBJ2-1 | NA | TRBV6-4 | CASSALAGSYNEQFF | TGTGCCAGCAGTGCGCTAGCGGGCTCCTACAATGAGCAGTTCTTC
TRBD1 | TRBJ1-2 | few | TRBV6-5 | CASSFGQGWGYTF | TGTGCCAGCAGTTTCGGACAGGGTTGGGGCTACACCTTC
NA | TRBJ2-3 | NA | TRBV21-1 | CASSKVGLAGGPSTDTQYF | TGTGCCAGCAGCAAAGTTGGGCTAGCGGGGGGCCCTAGCACAGATACGCAGTATTTT